A single sample is the source of the 21 T cell receptor beta chains below, sequenced in a study of cytomegalovirus exposure and HLA in healthy donors (dated by TCRdb to 2015 to 2018). The library was prepared using the immunoSEQ multiplex PCR assay. For the multiplex PCR, a mixture combining 60 forward primers for TCR Vbeta segments and 13 reverse primers for TCR Jbeta segments was used. TCRdb stores this immuneACCESS table with in-frame sequences only. Part of the clones is absent; in the studies checked, under half of the shortfall reflects unresolved V genes, and no reason is known for the rest. A total of a few hundred thousand clones appear in this sample, roughly 91% of them only once. About 1.8% of the sample is held by the ten biggest clonotypes. The specimen sequenced was PBMCs. These receptors all come from a girl under 10 years old in good health and CMV-seronegative.

The rearrangement links TRBV7-2 to TRBJ2-7; TRBD2 agrees at 8 bases. Germline CDR1 and CDR2: SGHTA and FQGNSA. V lost 1 base, J lost 6 bases, and 14 bases stayed unmatched. CDR3 size: 17 residues. The CDR3 sequence: CASSLEPGGLGLSEQYF. In DNA form, the CDR3 reads TGTGCCAGCAGCTTAGAACCCGGGGGACTAGGCCTCTCCGAGCAGTACTTC.

The chain carries TRBV10-2 and TRBJ2-1; D is uncertain. The CDR3 loop spans 11 amino acids. Germline loops: CDR1 WSHSY, CDR2 SAAADI. V lost 4 bases and J 8 bases, leaving 6 bases between the germline ends. DNA for the CDR3: TGCGCCAGCAGTGTTCCCGATGAGCAGTTCTTC. Its protein is CASSVPDEQFF.

The chain employs TRBV15 and TRBJ2-7; D is uncertain. Germline V lookup: CDR1 LNHNV, CDR2 YYDKDF (reference sequence). The length of the CDR3 is 13 residues. Trimming took off 1 base at V and 4 bases at J, with 8 bases between the two ends. CDR3 bases: TGTGCCACCAGCAGAGGACGGAGTTACGAGCAGTACTTC. Amino acid sequence: CATSRGRSYEQYF.

V usage is TRBV28 and J usage is TRBJ2-1; possible D gene TRBD1, 6 bases. V shed 8 bases and J shed 0 bases, with 14 bases lying between them. The CDR3 sequence is 15 residues long. Looked up from germline, CDR1 is MDHEN and CDR2 is SYDVKM. The DNA of the CDR3 is TGTGCCAGCCTCGAGGGGGTGATCTCCTACAATGAGCAGTTCTTC. Translation gives CASLEGVISYNEQFF.

This chain uses TRBV5-1 with TRBJ2-3; D call uncertain. Germline V gene sequence: CDR1 SGHRS, CDR2 YFSETQ. Trimming stripped 0 bases from V and 0 bases from J, with 8 bases between. The CDR3 is 15 residues long. CDR3 bases: TGCGCCAGCAGCTTGGTGGCAATCAGCACAGATACGCAGTATTTT. Translated, it gives CASSLVAISTDTQYF.

This clone was seen once. The chain joins TRBV5-1 to TRBJ2-7; 8 bases are a match to TRBD2. There are 13 residues in the CDR3. Per the germline V gene, CDR1 is SGHRS and CDR2 is YFSETQ. V lost 4 bases to trimming and J lost 3 bases; unmatched junction nucleotides: 3. CDR3 nucleotide sequence: TGCGCCAGCAGCCACACTAGCGGCTACGAGCAGTACTTC. It specifies CASSHTSGYEQYF.

This chain uses TRBV6-6 with TRBJ1-5, with D tentatively TRBD1 (5 bases). There are 13 residues in the CDR3. The germline V and J ends were trimmed by 7 bases and 0 bases, with 7 bases remaining between them. Germline CDR1 is MNHNY and CDR2 is SVGAGI (reference sequence). The CDR3 DNA is TGTGCCAGCAACAGGAATAGCAATCAGCCCCAGCATTTT. Amino acids: CASNRNSNQPQHF.

The chain has TRBV19 and TRBJ2-7, with D maybe TRBD1 (6 bases). V lost 3 bases and J lost 0, with 12 bases in between. Germline assignment: CDR1 LNHDA and CDR2 SQIVND (reference sequence). The CDR3 consists of 15 residues. The CDR3 DNA is TGTGCCAGTAGTATTGACAGGAGGAGCTCCTACGAGCAGTACTTC. Protein: CASSIDRRSSYEQYF.

V is TRBV30 and J is TRBJ2-7, with D possibly TRBD1 on 5 matching bases. Germline V CDR1 and CDR2: GTSNPN, SVGIG (reference sequence). The CDR3 length is 14 residues. V was pared by 3 bases and J by 2 bases, with 14 bases between. The CDR3 bases are TGTGCCTGGAGGGGCCAGGGTGGCACCTACGAGCAGTACTTC. Translating gives CAWRGQGGTYEQYF.

The rearrangement links TRBV2 to TRBJ1-5; no definite D call. Germline V lookup: CDR1 SNHLY, CDR2 FYNNEI. Trimming took off 3 bases at V and 2 bases at J, with 8 bases between the two ends. The CDR3 is 14 amino acids. The CDR3 protein is CASSDGEGNQPQHF. Here the CDR3 DNA reads TGTGCCAGCAGTGACGGGGAGGGCAATCAGCCCCAGCATTTT.

The chain carries TRBV19 and TRBJ2-7, with 9 bases that match TRBD1. CDR3 length: 13 amino acids. Trimming cost V 8 bases and J 7 bases; bases outside gene matches: 9. The germline V gene encodes CDR1 LNHDA and CDR2 SQIVND (reference sequence). The CDR3 is CASGLGGQGEQYF. CDR3 in DNA: TGTGCCAGTGGACTCGGGGGACAGGGTGAGCAGTACTTC.

J is TRBJ2-5 and V is TRBV21-1; the table's TRBD2 call for D was not verified on the DNA. TRBV21-1 represents a pseudogene. This CDR3 is 16 amino acids long. CDR3 region: CASSTKKTRRQETQYF. The DNA of the CDR3 is TGTGCCAGCAGCACCAAAAAGACTAGAAGGCAAGAGACCCAGTACTTC.

The chain uses TRBV7-9 and TRBJ2-7; 7 bases match TRBD2. Germline V gives CDR1 SEHNR, CDR2 FQNEAQ (reference sequence). The CDR3 is 14 residues long. Germline trimming cut 5 bases from V and 2 bases from J; bases unmatched to any gene: 6. The CDR3 spells CASSPGTTAYEQYF. As DNA, the CDR3 is TGTGCCAGCAGCCCCGGGACTACCGCCTACGAGCAGTACTTC.

The rearrangement joins TRBV28 to TRBJ2-3, with 12 positions matching TRBD2. There are 13 residues in the CDR3. Germline V gives CDR1 MDHEN, CDR2 SYDVKM. The ends lost 8 bases at V and 5 bases at J; junction bases unmatched: 2. The CDR3 bases are TGTGCCAGCCTAGCGGGGGGGGAAGATACGCAGTATTTT. Amino acids: CASLAGGEDTQYF.

This chain uses TRBV5-4 with TRBJ1-1, with TRBD1 matching 8 bases. The germline CDR1 and CDR2 sequences are SGHNT and YYREEE (reference sequence). The CDR3 loop spans 16 amino acids. V shed 2 bases, J shed 1 base, and the junction held 7 bases outside the gene matches. CDR3 region: CASSLMQGAGNTEAFF. The CDR3 DNA follows: TGTGCCAGCAGCTTAATGCAGGGGGCAGGGAACACTGAAGCTTTCTTT.

This clone was recorded a few times. The chain joins TRBV7-9 to TRBJ2-7; D remains ambiguous. CDR1 and CDR2 (germline): SEHNR, FQNEAQ (reference sequence). V was shortened by 1 base and J by 4 bases, with 8 bases between the two germline ends. CDR3 length equals 13 residues. In DNA form, the CDR3 reads TGTGCCAGCAGCTTAGAGGAGAGGTACGAGCAGTACTTC. Amino acids: CASSLEERYEQYF.

V gene TRBV5-6 combines with J gene TRBJ2-1, with 10 bases that match TRBD2. CDR1 is SGHDT and CDR2 is YYEEEE in the germline V gene. Germline trimming cut 4 bases from V and 4 bases from J; bases unmatched to any gene: 5. The CDR3 has 15 amino acids. The CDR3 region is CASSAPTSGYNEQFF. CDR3 coding DNA: TGTGCCAGCAGCGCCCCGACTAGCGGGTACAATGAGCAGTTCTTC.

J is TRBJ2-5 and V is TRBV13, with D perhaps TRBD2 (6 bases). The V gene lost 6 bases and the J gene lost 5 bases, with 13 bases spanning the gap. The CDR3 runs to 13 residues. Germline V lookup: CDR1 PRHDT, CDR2 FYEKMQ (reference sequence). CDR3 loop: CASSRGLGETQYF. DNA of the CDR3: TGTGCCAGCAGTCGGGGACTGGGGGAGACCCAGTACTTC.

The V call is TRBV27, the J call TRBJ2-7, with 13 bases lining up with TRBD2. The V gene's germline CDR1 is MNHEY and CDR2 SMNVEV (reference sequence). This CDR3 is built from 16 residues. Trimming at V came to 5 bases and at J to 4 bases, leaving 8 bases not matched to a gene. The CDR3 DNA is TGTGCCAGCAGTGCCGCCTGGACTAGCGGGAGTTACGAGCAGTACTTC. It codes for CASSAAWTSGSYEQYF.

This CDR3 is CASSLVAGELFF. The CDR3 nucleotides are TGTGCCAGCAGCTTAGTAGCCGGGGAGCTGTTTTTT. The genes are TRBV11-2 and TRBJ2-2; no firm D call. The germline gives CDR1 SGHAT, CDR2 FQNNGV. The CDR3 consists of 12 residues. V was trimmed by 1 base and J by 6 bases, leaving 3 bases between them.

In DNA form, the CDR3 reads TGTGCCACCAGCAGAGATAGGATGCGGACTGAAGCTTTCTTT. This translates into CATSRDRMRTEAFF. The chain recombines TRBV15 with TRBJ1-1; D unresolved. CDR1 is LNHNV, CDR2 YYDKDF, per germline (reference sequence). The V end was cut by 0 bases, the J end by 5 bases, with 10 bases between. There are 14 residues in the CDR3.